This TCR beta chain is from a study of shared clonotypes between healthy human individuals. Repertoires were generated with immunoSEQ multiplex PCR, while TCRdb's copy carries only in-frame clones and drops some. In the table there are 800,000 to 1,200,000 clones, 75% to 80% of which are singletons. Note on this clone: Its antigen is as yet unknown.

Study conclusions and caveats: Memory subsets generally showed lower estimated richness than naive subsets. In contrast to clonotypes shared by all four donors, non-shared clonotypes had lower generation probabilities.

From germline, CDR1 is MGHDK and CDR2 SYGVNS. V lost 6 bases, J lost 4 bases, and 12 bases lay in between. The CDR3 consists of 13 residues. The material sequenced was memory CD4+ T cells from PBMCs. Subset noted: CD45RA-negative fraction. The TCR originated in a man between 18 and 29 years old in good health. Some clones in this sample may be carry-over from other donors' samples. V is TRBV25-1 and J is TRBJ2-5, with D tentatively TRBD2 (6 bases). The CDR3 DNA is TGTGCCAGCAGCCGCGTCGGGGGAGAGACCCAGTACTTC. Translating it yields CASSRVGGETQYF.